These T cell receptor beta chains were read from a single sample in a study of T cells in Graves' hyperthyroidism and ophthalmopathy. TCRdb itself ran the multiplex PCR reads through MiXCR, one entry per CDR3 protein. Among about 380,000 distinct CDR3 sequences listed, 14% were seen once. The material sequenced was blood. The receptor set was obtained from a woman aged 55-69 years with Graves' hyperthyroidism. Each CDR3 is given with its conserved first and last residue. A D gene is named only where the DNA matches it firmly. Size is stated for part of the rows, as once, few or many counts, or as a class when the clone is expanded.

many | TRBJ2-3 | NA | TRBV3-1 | TGTGCCAGCAGCCAAGATATTATGGGCGGAGATACGCAGTATTTT | CASSQDIMGGDTQYF
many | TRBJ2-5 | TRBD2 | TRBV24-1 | TGTGCCACCAGTGACGCTCGGGGCGGGAGACGGGCGGAGACCCAGTACTTC | CATSDARGGRRAETQYF
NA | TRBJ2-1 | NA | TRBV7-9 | TGTGCCAGCAGCTTAGGGGGGGCGCAGTTTTATATTGGTTATGAGCAGTTCTTC | CASSLGGAQFYIGYEQFF
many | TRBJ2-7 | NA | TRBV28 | TGTGCCAGCAGGACCGGGACTTTCACCTCCTACGAGCAGTACTTC | CASRTGTFTSYEQYF
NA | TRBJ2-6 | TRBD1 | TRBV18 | TGTGCCAGCTCACCAGACAGGGGGGATGGAGGCTCTGGGGCCAACGTCCTGACTTTC | CASSPDRGDGGSGANVLTF
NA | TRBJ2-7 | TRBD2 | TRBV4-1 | TGCGCCAGCAGCCGTACATTACTAGCGGGAGGAGGGGAAGAGCAGTACTTC | CASSRTLLAGGGEEQYF
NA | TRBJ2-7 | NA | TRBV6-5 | TGTGCCAGCAGTTCCCGCCCGGGGAAACTAGAGCAGTACTTC | CASSSRPGKLEQYF
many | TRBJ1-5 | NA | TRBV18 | TGTGCCAGCTCACCACGGGTCGGGCCCCAGCATTTT | CASSPRVGPQHF
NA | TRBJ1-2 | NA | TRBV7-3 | TGCGCCAGCAGCCCCCGTAATGGAGTGGCAGGGGCGCACACCTTC | CASSPRNGVAGAHTF
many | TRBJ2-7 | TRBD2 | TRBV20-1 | TGCAGTGCGCACAGACTAGCGGGATCCTACGAGCAGTACTTC | CSAHRLAGSYEQYF
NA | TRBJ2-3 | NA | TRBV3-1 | TGTGCCAGCAGCCAAGCGGGAGTTTCCGATACGCAGTATTTT | CASSQAGVSDTQYF
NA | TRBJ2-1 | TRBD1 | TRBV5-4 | TGTGCCAGCAGCTTCGGGACAGGGCGCTACAATGAGCAGTTCTTC | CASSFGTGRYNEQFF
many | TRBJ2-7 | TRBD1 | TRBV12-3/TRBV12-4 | TGTGCCAGCACCCAGGACAGGGGGTCCTACGAGCAGTACTTC | CASTQDRGSYEQYF
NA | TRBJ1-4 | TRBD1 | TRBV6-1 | TGTGCCAGCAGTGATCCTCATTTGCGGGGACAGGGGGCGCGCGGTGAAAAACTGTTTTTT | CASSDPHLRGQGARGEKLFF
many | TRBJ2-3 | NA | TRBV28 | TGTGCCAGCAGTGCACCGGGGGATACGCAGTATTTT | CASSAPGDTQYF
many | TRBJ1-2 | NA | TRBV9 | TGTGCCAGCAGCGTACTGTCGACAGGCCAGGATGGCTACACCTTC | CASSVLSTGQDGYTF
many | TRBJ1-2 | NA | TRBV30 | TGTGCCTGGAGTGTAACAGGATGGGATGGCTACACCTTC | CAWSVTGWDGYTF
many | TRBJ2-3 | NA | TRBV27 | TGTGCCAGCAGTCCATGGGGGGGCCAAAGCACAGATACGCAGTATTTT | CASSPWGGQSTDTQYF
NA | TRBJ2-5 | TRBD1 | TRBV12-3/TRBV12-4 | TGTGCCAGCAGTTACTTGACAGGGAGACAAGAGACCCAGTACTTC | CASSYLTGRQETQYF
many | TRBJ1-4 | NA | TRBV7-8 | TGTGCCAGCAGCAAAAACAGGGCATATGGGCTAATTCCTAATGAAAAACTGTTTTTT | CASSKNRAYGLIPNEKLFF
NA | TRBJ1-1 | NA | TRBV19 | TGTGCCAGTAGTATGGGGCCGAACACTGAAGCTTTCTTT | CASSMGPNTEAFF
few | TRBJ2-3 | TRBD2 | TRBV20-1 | TGCAGTGCGGCACTGGGACTAGCGGGAATCGCAGATACGCAGTATTTT | CSAALGLAGIADTQYF
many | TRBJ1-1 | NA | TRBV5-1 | TGCGCCAGCAGCTTGATTGGTGGTACTGAAGCTTTCTTT | CASSLIGGTEAFF
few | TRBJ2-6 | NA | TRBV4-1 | TGCGCCAGCAGCCAAGAAAGCTCTGGGGCCAACGTCCTGACTTTC | CASSQESSGANVLTF
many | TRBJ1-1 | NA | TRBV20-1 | TGCAGTGCTAGAGATCCTCGGGGTACTGAAGCTTTCTTT | CSARDPRGTEAFF
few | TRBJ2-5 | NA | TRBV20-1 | TGCAGTGCTAGACCGAGGGGCGTATATCAAGAGACCCAGTACTTC | CSARPRGVYQETQYF
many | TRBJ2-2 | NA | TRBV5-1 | TGCGCCAGCAGCAAGGACAGGGAGGGCGGGGAGCTGTTTTTT | CASSKDREGGELFF